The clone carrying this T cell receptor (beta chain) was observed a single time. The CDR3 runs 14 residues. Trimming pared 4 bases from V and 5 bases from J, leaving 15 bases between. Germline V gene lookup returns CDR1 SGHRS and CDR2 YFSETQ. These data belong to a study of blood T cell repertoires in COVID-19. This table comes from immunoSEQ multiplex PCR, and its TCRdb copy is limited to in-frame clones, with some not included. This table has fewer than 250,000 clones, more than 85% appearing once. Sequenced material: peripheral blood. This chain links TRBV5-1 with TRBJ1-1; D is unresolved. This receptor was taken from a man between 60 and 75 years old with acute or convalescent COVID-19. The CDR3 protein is CASSSYGVSTEAFF. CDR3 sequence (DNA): TGCGCCAGCAGCAGCTACGGAGTTTCGACTGAAGCTTTCTTT. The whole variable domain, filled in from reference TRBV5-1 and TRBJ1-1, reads KAGVTQTPRYLIKTRGQQVTLSCSPISGHRSVSWYQQTPGQGLQFLFEYFSETQRNKGNFPGRFSGRQFSNSRSEMNVSTLELGDSALYLCASSSYGVSTEAFFGQGTRLTVV.